Listed here are 8 T cell receptor beta chains from one sample, sequenced in a study of blood T cell repertoires in COVID-19. Method: immunoSEQ multiplex PCR; TCRdb's copy keeps in-frame clones and lacks some. This sample has more than 100,000 clones; roughly 80% occur once, and the top ten carry 17%. Sequenced: peripheral blood. The receptors derive from a woman older than 75 with acute or convalescent COVID-19.

The chain recombines TRBV2 with TRBJ2-3; 14 bases match TRBD2. Per the germline V gene, CDR1 is SNHLY and CDR2 is FYNNEI. V lost 6 bases and J lost 1; bases outside the gene matches: 6. CDR3 length: 17 residues. DNA of the CDR3: TGTGCCAGCAGCGGAGGACTAGCGGGAGGAGGCACAGATACGCAGTATTTT. Translated: CASSGGLAGGGTDTQYF.

V usage is TRBV5-1 and J usage is TRBJ1-2, with 7 bases identical to TRBD1. V gave up 3 bases and J gave up 4 bases; unmatched junction bases: 18. The CDR3 extends over 18 amino acids. Looked up from germline, CDR1 is SGHRS and CDR2 is YFSETQ. DNA of the CDR3: TGCGCCAGCAGCTCACGTCGTGACCCGGGACAGCGAGGCTATGGCTACACCTTC. The encoded protein is CASSSRRDPGQRGYGYTF.

The chain employs TRBV7-2 and TRBJ1-1; tentative D call: TRBD1 (5 bases). The germline V gene encodes CDR1 SGHTA and CDR2 FQGNSA. With 4 bases removed from V and 6 bases from J, the gap between germline ends came to 15 bases. This CDR3 is 14 amino acids long. CDR3 nucleotide sequence: TGTGCCAGCAGCTCCCGACCCCGGGGGTCTGAAGCTTTCTTT. This sequence encodes CASSSRPRGSEAFF. Using reference TRBV7-2 and TRBJ1-1 for the parts outside the CDR3, the full variable domain is GAGVSQSPSNKVTEKGKDVELRCDPISGHTALYWYRQSLGQGLEFLIYFQGNSAPDKSGLPSDRFSAERTGGSVSTLTIQRTQQEDSAVYLCASSSRPRGSEAFFGQGTRLTVV.

The chain couples TRBV9 to TRBJ2-1; 8 positions agree with TRBD2. The CDR3 spans 15 residues. V was clipped by 3 bases and J by 4 bases; unmatched bases: 6. In germline, CDR1 is SGDLS, CDR2 YYNGEE. The CDR3 DNA reads TGTGCCAGCAGCGAAGTAAGCGGGGGTTACAATGAGCAGTTCTTC. The encoded protein is CASSEVSGGYNEQFF.

The chain couples TRBV6-5 to TRBJ1-2, with 7 bases aligning to TRBD1. The CDR3 contains 12 residues. CDR1 is MNHEY and CDR2 is SVGAGI in the germline V gene. The V gene end was trimmed by 6 bases and the J gene end by 2 bases; junction bases not matched to a gene: 0. The CDR3 DNA is TGTGCCAGCAGGACAGGGAACTATGGCTACACCTTC. Its translation: CASRTGNYGYTF.

The rearrangement uses TRBV4-3 and TRBJ2-2; D may be TRBD2 (5 bases). This CDR3 spans 14 amino acids. Germline-derived CDR1 and CDR2 are LGHNA and YSLEER. V was pared by 3 bases and J by 6 bases, with 11 bases between. CDR3 sequence: CASSHTPGSGELFF. CDR3 bases: TGCGCCAGCAGCCATACCCCGGGGTCCGGGGAGCTGTTTTTT.

This clone was recorded a few times. The J gene is TRBJ1-5, the V gene TRBV12-3 or TRBV12-4; no reliable D call. Between the trimmed V and J ends, which lost 8 bases and 3 bases, there was a span of 11 bases. This CDR3 region has 13 residues. CDR3: CASRGSYNQPQHF. CDR3 DNA sequence: TGTGCCAGCCGCGGCAGCTACAATCAGCCCCAGCATTTT.

With regard to this clone: Other DNA sequences in the same sample also yield this CDR3. The chain uses TRBV7-2 and TRBJ2-3, with D uncertain. Germline-derived CDR1 and CDR2 are SGHTA and FQGNSA. With 0 bases removed from V and 1 base from J, the gap between germline ends came to 5 bases. The CDR3 extends over 14 amino acids. The CDR3 DNA sequence: TGTGCCAGCAGCTTAGCCGGAGGCACAGATACGCAGTATTTT. Translating gives CASSLAGGTDTQYF.